The clone carrying this T cell receptor beta chain was seen repeatedly, ten times or more. Construction of TCR beta libraries was performed using quantitative 5'-RACE with molecular barcodes. Using its own MiXCR run on the 5' RACE reads, TCRdb lists one record per CDR3 protein. The sample consists of fewer than 250,000 distinct CDR3 sequences, over 9.5% of them appearing once. The sample is drawn from a study of CD8 T cells in ankylosing spondylitis. The CDR3 has 16 amino acids. Germline CDR1 reads SGHRS; CDR2 reads YFSETQ. The V and J ends lost 4 bases and 4 bases, in that order; junction bases with no gene match: 9.

Specimen: blood, either unsorted or a sorted T cell fraction (not recorded which). This TCR was recovered from a male donor with ankylosing spondylitis or in good health (not recorded which). The chain employs TRBV5-1 and TRBJ1-5; 9 nucleotides agree with TRBD1. The CDR3 region is CASSLTPGQGNQPQHF. Here the CDR3 DNA reads TGCGCCAGCAGCCTTACCCCGGGACAGGGAAATCAGCCCCAGCATTTT.